The 9 T cell receptor beta chains given below trace back to one sample, sequenced in a study of blood T cell repertoires in COVID-19. Produced via immunoSEQ multiplex PCR; TCRdb's table is partial and in-frame only. The data contain around 99,000 clones, about three quarters of them singletons. The sample was peripheral blood. The origin of the receptors is a man between 70 and 80 years old with acute or convalescent COVID-19.

The rearrangement uses TRBV7-8 and TRBJ2-1; D perhaps matches TRBD1 (6 bases). Germline V gene sequence: CDR1 SGHVS, CDR2 FQNEAQ. The CDR3 contains 15 residues. Trimming took 5 bases from V and 4 from J, leaving 15 bases between them. The DNA for the CDR3 is TGTGCCAGCAGCCAAACAGGGTCGGAGTACAATGAGCAGTTCTTC. It is translated as CASSQTGSEYNEQFF.

The chain couples TRBV6-1 to TRBJ1-1, with D maybe TRBD1 (5 bases). The CDR3 spans 17 residues. Trimming shortened V by 1 base and J by 4 bases, and 19 bases separated the two germline ends. From germline, CDR1 is MNHNS and CDR2 SASEGT. The CDR3: CASSEEPYRGRATEAFF. The CDR3 coding sequence is TGTGCCAGCAGTGAAGAACCATATAGGGGAAGGGCCACTGAAGCTTTCTTT.

CDR3 DNA sequence: TGTGCCAGTAGTATAATGGGGCAGGGGGCCTACGAGCAGTACTTC. Protein product: CASSIMGQGAYEQYF. V usage is TRBV19 and J usage is TRBJ2-7; 7 nucleotides match TRBD1. The CDR3 runs to 15 residues. Germline V gene sequence: CDR1 LNHDA, CDR2 SQIVND (reference sequence). J was trimmed by 2 bases and V by 2 bases; bases with no gene match: 6.

This clone was observed once. V usage is TRBV9 and J usage is TRBJ2-3, with 7 positions matching TRBD1. The CDR3 contains 14 residues. V dropped 4 bases and J dropped 4; count of bases not matched to a gene: 6. Germline assignment: CDR1 SGDLS and CDR2 YYNGEE. In nucleotides, the CDR3 is TGTGCCAGCAGCCCCCAGACAGGGTCAGATACGCAGTATTTT. This codes for CASSPQTGSDTQYF.

This clone was seen more than once but under ten times. The chain links TRBV19 to TRBJ1-2; 7 nucleotides align to TRBD1. This CDR3 comprises 14 residues. The V gene end was trimmed by 4 bases and the J gene end by 7 bases; junction bases not matched to a gene: 9. Germline assignment: CDR1 LNHDA and CDR2 SQIVND (reference sequence). CDR3 amino acids: CASSKRQGDGGYTF. Here the CDR3 DNA reads TGTGCCAGTAGTAAGCGTCAGGGGGATGGTGGCTACACCTTC.

In its sample, this clone was seen a few times. The rearrangement uses TRBV4-3 and TRBJ2-1; 8 nucleotides match TRBD2. The CDR3 sequence is 15 residues long. The germline CDR1 and CDR2 sequences are LGHNA and YSLEER. V dropped 2 bases and J dropped 10; count of bases not matched to a gene: 10. The CDR3 coding sequence is TGCGCCAGCAGCCAAACTAGCGGCCCACTACGGGAGCAGTTCTTC. This encodes CASSQTSGPLREQFF.

This clone was recorded a few times. DNA of the CDR3: TGTGCCAGCAGCCCCAGGGGGAGTGGCTACACCTTC. Protein product: CASSPRGSGYTF. The chain links TRBV12-3 or TRBV12-4 to TRBJ1-2; TRBD1 agrees at 7 bases. After removal of 6 bases from V and 7 bases from J, the junction contained 5 bases not matched to a gene. The CDR3 has 12 residues.

This clone was found a few times. CDR3 nucleotides: TGTGCAAGTCGCTCAAGACAGGGGCAAGAGACCCAGTACTTC. The encoded protein is CASRSRQGQETQYF. The chain links TRBV12-2 to TRBJ2-5; TRBD1 was called by the table and not checked on the DNA. TRBV12-2 is a recognized pseudogene. This CDR3 region has 14 residues.

This chain joins TRBV6-5 and TRBJ1-1; 7 bases are shared with TRBD1. Germline loops: CDR1 MNHEY, CDR2 SVGAGI. This CDR3 is 16 amino acids long. J gave up 5 bases and V 4 bases, and 13 bases lay outside the gene matches. The CDR3 here is CASSLDRRTRGTEAFF. The CDR3 coding sequence is TGTGCCAGCAGTTTGGACAGGCGCACACGGGGGACTGAAGCTTTCTTT.